These 20 T cell receptor beta chains came from one sample sequenced in a study of T cell responses to AZD1222 COVID-19 vaccine. Sequencing was performed with immunoSEQ multiplex PCR; in TCRdb, only in-frame clones are kept and a portion is missing. The sample yields about 100,000 clones, around 94% seen once. Source: peripheral blood, taken on day 0 of AZD1222 vaccination. The receptors here all came from an adult in good health.

This rearrangement joins TRBV27 to TRBJ1-5; D is uncertain. V gave up 0 bases and J gave up 0 bases, with 9 bases separating them. There are 16 residues in the CDR3. From germline, CDR1 is MNHEY and CDR2 SMNVEV (reference sequence). CDR3 in amino acids: CASSLSIGNSNQPQHF. Here the CDR3 DNA reads TGTGCCAGCAGTTTATCGATCGGGAATAGCAATCAGCCCCAGCATTTT.

This clone was counted once. This chain joins TRBV19 and TRBJ2-1, with TRBD2 matching 13 bases. Germline V gene data show CDR1 as LNHDA and CDR2 as SQIVND (reference sequence). V lost 5 bases, J lost 0 bases, and 13 bases stayed unmatched. This CDR3 spans 20 amino acids. The CDR3, as DNA: TGTGCCAGTAGTCCCCGGACTAGCGGGAGAGGACTGTTCTCCTACAATGAGCAGTTCTTC. Amino acids: CASSPRTSGRGLFSYNEQFF.

In nucleotides, the CDR3 is TGTGCCACCAGTGATCAGTGGGAGTTAAAGAGGGTTCAGCCCCAGCATTTT. Its protein product is CATSDQWELKRVQPQHF. The chain carries TRBV24-1 and TRBJ1-5; the D is unclear. The V end was cut by 3 bases, the J end by 6 bases, with 20 bases between. Germline-derived CDR1 and CDR2 are KGHDR and SFDVKD. The CDR3 contains 17 residues.

The J gene is TRBJ2-7, the V gene TRBV19; D gene uncertain. Germline CDR1 reads LNHDA; CDR2 reads SQIVND (reference sequence). Trimming removed 5 bases at V and 3 bases at J, with 8 bases between. The CDR3 loop spans 12 amino acids. This chain's CDR3 is CASSEDGYEQYF. DNA of the CDR3: TGTGCCAGTAGTGAGGACGGCTACGAGCAGTACTTC.

A remark on this clone: One end of the junction fails to match germline, which may point to a read error. The chain couples TRBV7-3 to TRBJ2-2; tentatively, D is TRBD2 (6 bases). Per the germline V gene, CDR1 is SGHTA and CDR2 is FQGTGA. The CDR3 is made up of 14 amino acids. CDR3 nucleotide sequence: TGTGCCAGCAGCCTAACTAGCTTCATCGGGGAGCTGTTTTTT. Encoded protein: CASSLTSFIGELFF.

The chain uses TRBV6-5 and TRBJ1-2, with TRBD1 as a possible D gene (5 bases). Between the trimmed V and J ends, which lost 6 bases and 5 bases, there was a span of 16 bases. Germline-derived CDR1 and CDR2 are MNHEY and SVGAGI. CDR3 length equals 14 residues. CDR3 sequence: CASRGPLSSYGYTF. The CDR3 DNA sequence: TGTGCCAGCAGGGGACCCCTCTCCTCATATGGCTACACCTTC.

The V and J genes are TRBV15 and TRBJ2-7; D is ambiguous. The CDR3 spans 12 residues. V was cut by 3 bases and J by 7 bases, with 10 bases left in between. Germline V gene sequence: CDR1 LNHNV, CDR2 YYDKDF (reference sequence). CDR3 sequence reads: CATSSSGKEQYF. CDR3 DNA sequence: TGTGCCACCAGCAGTTCGGGCAAGGAGCAGTACTTC.

The chain couples TRBV2 to TRBJ2-7; no clear D. Germline lookup yields CDR1 SNHLY and CDR2 FYNNEI. CDR3 length: 16 amino acids. V was cut by 2 bases and J by 4 bases, with 18 bases left in between. CDR3 in amino acids: CASSEFEFGLAYEQYF. The CDR3 nucleotides read TGTGCCAGCAGTGAATTCGAATTTGGGCTCGCTTACGAGCAGTACTTC.

V gene TRBV28 combines with J gene TRBJ1-1, with unresolved D. Trimming stripped 1 base from V and 1 base from J, with 7 bases between. The CDR3 is 14 residues long. Germline values: CDR1 MDHEN, CDR2 SYDVKM. In DNA, the CDR3 is TGTGCCAGCAGTTTATTAGGAGGGAACACTGAAGCTTTCTTT. Its protein is CASSLLGGNTEAFF.

The CDR3 DNA reads as TGTGCCAGGACTTTTCCCAACGTTAGCACAGATACGCAGTATTTT. Translation gives CARTFPNVSTDTQYF. The chain links TRBV28 to TRBJ2-3; D is uncertain. The CDR3 covers 15 residues. Looked up from germline, CDR1 is MDHEN and CDR2 is SYDVKM. V gave up 9 bases and J gave up 0 bases, with 16 bases separating them.

The rearrangement joins TRBV6-5 to TRBJ1-6, with D unresolved. V lost 4 bases and J 3 bases, leaving 7 bases between the germline ends. The CDR3 has 14 residues. CDR1 is MNHEY, CDR2 SVGAGI, per germline. This CDR3 reads CASSWGSYNSPLHF. CDR3 coding DNA: TGTGCCAGCAGTTGGGGTAGCTATAATTCACCCCTCCACTTT.

This clone showed up just once. The rearrangement uses TRBV27 and TRBJ1-4; D perhaps matches TRBD1 (6 bases). V was trimmed by 6 bases and J by 8 bases, leaving 16 bases between them. Germline CDR1 reads MNHEY; CDR2 reads SMNVEV (reference sequence). The CDR3 sequence is 14 residues long. CDR3 bases: TGTGCCAGCAGCCTACAGGGATTTGGAGAAAAACTGTTTTTT. It is translated as CASSLQGFGEKLFF.

The chain joins TRBV29-1 to TRBJ1-1; possibly TRBD1 for D (5 bases). V lost 3 bases to trimming and J lost 0 bases, with 11 bases between them. The germline CDR1 and CDR2 sequences are SQVTM and ANQGSEA. This CDR3 has 14 residues. The DNA of the CDR3 is TGCAGCGTTGAGGTTAGGGGATTGAACACTGAAGCTTTCTTT. This sequence encodes CSVEVRGLNTEAFF.

The chain is built from TRBV9 and TRBJ1-2; D is ambiguous. The V end was cut by 4 bases, the J end by 4 bases, with 17 bases between. Germline-derived CDR1 and CDR2 are SGDLS and YYNGEE. The CDR3 is 15 residues long. The CDR3 here is CASSPGPGRSYGYTF. The CDR3 DNA is TGTGCCAGCAGCCCAGGACCGGGTCGGAGCTATGGCTACACCTTC.

CDR3 sequence reads: CASSLVGGTEEKLFF. DNA of the CDR3: TGCGCCAGCAGCTTGGTAGGTGGGACGGAGGAAAAACTGTTTTTT. The V and J genes are TRBV5-1 and TRBJ1-4; maybe TRBD1 (5 bases). Deletions cut 0 bases from V and 8 bases from J, with 14 bases between. The length of the CDR3 is 15 residues. Germline CDR1 reads SGHRS; CDR2 reads YFSETQ.

The rearrangement links TRBV2 to TRBJ2-3, with no clear D. This CDR3 is 14 amino acids long. V gave up 7 bases and J gave up 4 bases, with 15 bases separating them. From germline, CDR1 is SNHLY and CDR2 FYNNEI. CDR3 amino acids: CASTHAEPPDTQYF. The CDR3 DNA sequence: TGTGCCAGCACCCACGCAGAGCCCCCAGATACGCAGTATTTT.

This sequence joins TRBV7-3 and TRBJ1-5; D is ambiguous. The V end was cut by 5 bases, the J end by 7 bases, with 9 bases between. The CDR3 consists of 12 residues. The germline V gene encodes CDR1 SGHTA and CDR2 FQGTGA. CDR3 in DNA: TGTGCCAGCAGCCCCCCTGGCCAGCCCCAGCATTTT. Translation gives CASSPPGQPQHF.

V gene TRBV7-2 combines with J gene TRBJ2-7, with D hard to call. Trimming removed 0 bases from V and 2 bases from J, with 5 bases in between. The CDR3 has 13 amino acids. Germline V gene lookup returns CDR1 SGHTA and CDR2 FQGNSA. This CDR3 is CASSLAGPYEQYF. The CDR3 nucleotides read TGTGCCAGCAGCTTAGCAGGACCCTACGAGCAGTACTTC.

The chain links TRBV7-2 to TRBJ1-6; D possibly corresponds to TRBD1 (5 bases). Deletions cut 6 bases from V and 5 bases from J, with 17 bases between. CDR1 is SGHTA, CDR2 FQGNSA, per germline. This CDR3 region has 16 residues. CDR3 residues: CASSLRKGSDNSPLHF. CDR3 in DNA: TGTGCCAGCAGTTTAAGGAAGGGGTCGGATAATTCACCCCTCCACTTT.

The chain carries TRBV19 and TRBJ2-2; D not resolved. This CDR3 is 11 amino acids long. Per germline, CDR1 LNHDA and CDR2 SQIVND (reference sequence). V lost 8 bases to trimming and J lost 7 bases, with 8 bases between them. CDR3 sequence reads: CASGLRGELFF. The CDR3 coding sequence is TGTGCCAGTGGCCTACGCGGGGAGCTGTTTTTT. Together with reference TRBV19 and TRBJ2-2, the CDR3 gives the full variable domain: DGGITQSPKYLFRKEGQNVTLSCEQNLNHDAMYWYRQDPGQGLRLIYYSQIVNDFQKGDIAEGYSVSREKKESFPLTVTSAQKNPTAFYLCASGLRGELFFGEGSRLTVL.